What follows are 28 T cell receptor beta chains derived from one specimen sequenced in a study of cytomegalovirus exposure and HLA in healthy donors. The primer mix had 60 Vbeta and 13 Jbeta primers. TCRdb's table, derived via immunoSEQ multiplex PCR, lists solely in-frame clones and lacks some. The table has 90,000 to 140,000 clones, around 77% seen once; the top ten hold 8.5% to 10%. Sequencing used PBMCs. These receptors all stem from a woman between 35 and 50 years old in good health and CMV-seropositive.

V is TRBV10-3 and J is TRBJ2-2; 8 nucleotides agree with TRBD2. Germline trimming cut 7 bases from V and 4 bases from J; bases unmatched to any gene: 8. The CDR3 runs to 15 residues. The germline V gene encodes CDR1 ENHRY and CDR2 SYGVKD. In nucleotides, the CDR3 is TGTGCCATCAATCCGGGGGGGCCCGGCACCGGGGAGCTGTTTTTT. Translating gives CAINPGGPGTGELFF.

The table lists this clone with a few counts. The J gene is TRBJ2-7, the V gene TRBV11-3; a possible D gene is TRBD2 (5 bases). Germline V gene sequence: CDR1 SGHNT, CDR2 YENEEA. V was pared by 3 bases and J by 5 bases, with 11 bases between. There are 13 residues in the CDR3. This CDR3 is CASSLLGENEQYF. CDR3 DNA: TGTGCCAGCAGCTTGCTTGGGGAGAACGAGCAGTACTTC.

In DNA form, the CDR3 reads TGTGCCAGCAGTTTATCTGTCCAGCCCCAGCATTTT. As protein: CASSLSVQPQHF. This chain joins TRBV28 and TRBJ1-5; D gene uncertain. This CDR3 is built from 12 residues. Germline loops: CDR1 MDHEN, CDR2 SYDVKM. The germline V and J ends were trimmed by 1 base and 7 bases, with 5 bases remaining between them.

The chain employs TRBV20-1 and TRBJ1-1, with a possible D match to TRBD1 (5 bases). Trimming left V 4 bases short and J 7 bases short, with 7 bases between. The germline V gene has CDR1 DFQATT and CDR2 SNEGSKA (reference sequence). This CDR3 is built from 10 residues. CDR3 in amino acids: CSATGNEAFF. The CDR3 DNA sequence: TGCAGTGCTACAGGGAATGAAGCTTTCTTT.

The chain recombines TRBV5-1 with TRBJ1-6; 7 bases match TRBD1. The CDR3 sequence is 16 residues long. Germline CDR1 and CDR2: SGHRS and YFSETQ. Trimming removed 5 bases from V and 7 bases from J; junction bases left unmatched: 12. DNA of the CDR3: TGCGCCAGCAGAGGGGGGACAGCCTTGGGGAATTCACCCCTCCACTTT. Its protein product is CASRGGTALGNSPLHF.

This chain connects TRBV7-9 to TRBJ1-3; D remains unclear. The length of the CDR3 is 16 residues. CDR1 and CDR2 (germline): SEHNR, FQNEAQ (reference sequence). V was cut by 6 bases and J by 1 base, with 16 bases left in between. The CDR3 reads CASRRNPGKSGNTIYF. For the CDR3, the DNA is TGTGCCAGCAGGCGGAATCCCGGGAAGTCTGGAAACACCATATATTTT.

This clone was picked up a small number of times. CDR3 bases: TGTGCCAGCAGCGTAGTACCGGGGATGAACACCGGGGAGCTGTTTTTT. This sequence encodes CASSVVPGMNTGELFF. The rearrangement joins TRBV9 to TRBJ2-2; TRBD2 might be the D (5 bases). Germline V gene sequence: CDR1 SGDLS, CDR2 YYNGEE. V was clipped by 0 bases and J by 1 base, with 10 bases between them. This CDR3 is built from 16 residues.

The chain joins TRBV5-6 to TRBJ2-7; TRBD1 is a possible D gene (6 bases). The CDR3 totals 15 residues. With 4 bases removed from V and 4 bases from J, the gap between germline ends came to 18 bases. Germline V gene lookup returns CDR1 SGHDT and CDR2 YYEEEE. The CDR3 DNA follows: TGTGCCAGCAGCCCCCGGACAGACCTCTTTTACGAGCAGTACTTC. This sequence encodes CASSPRTDLFYEQYF.

In its sample, this clone was seen a few times. The V gene is TRBV5-1, the J gene TRBJ1-1; no clear D. The CDR3 consists of 13 residues. Trimming cost V 3 bases and J 5 bases, with 11 bases left between them. Germline assignment: CDR1 SGHRS and CDR2 YFSETQ. Written as DNA, the CDR3 is TGCGCCAGCAGCTCTTACAGTGGAACTGAAGCTTTCTTT. It translates to CASSSYSGTEAFF.

This clone was observed a few times. The V and J genes are TRBV27 and TRBJ2-7; 9 bases agree with TRBD2. This CDR3 has 16 residues. The germline V gene encodes CDR1 MNHEY and CDR2 SMNVEV (reference sequence). V lost 6 bases, J lost 2 bases, and 11 bases stayed unmatched. The CDR3 bases are TGTGCCAGCAGAGCAGGGGGACTAGCTCGAACCTACGAGCAGTACTTC. It translates to CASRAGGLARTYEQYF.

This clone has a handful of counts. The V call is TRBV10-2, the J call TRBJ2-1; 9 bases align to TRBD2. The CDR3 loop spans 14 amino acids. J gave up 10 bases and V 5 bases, and 9 bases lay outside the gene matches. Germline CDR1 is WSHSY and CDR2 is SAAADI. The CDR3 sequence: CASSWGGGAGEQFF. The CDR3 region has the DNA TGCGCCAGCAGTTGGGGCGGGGGGGCAGGGGAGCAGTTCTTC.

This rearrangement joins TRBV27 to TRBJ2-5; 14 bases agree with TRBD2. Germline loops: CDR1 MNHEY, CDR2 SMNVEV (reference sequence). This CDR3 is built from 18 residues. With 1 base clipped from V and 3 bases from J, the junction kept 7 bases outside the gene matches. DNA for the CDR3: TGTGCCAGCAGTTTATTCGGACTAGCGGGAGGTACTAAAGAGACCCAGTACTTC. This encodes CASSLFGLAGGTKETQYF.

The V call is TRBV11-2, the J call TRBJ2-3, with TRBD2 identical over 13 bases. The V gene end was trimmed by 4 bases and the J gene end by 5 bases; junction bases not matched to a gene: 6. The CDR3 covers 16 residues. Looked up from germline, CDR1 is SGHAT and CDR2 is FQNNGV. This CDR3 is CASSSRLAGGGDTQYF. Here the CDR3 DNA reads TGTGCCAGCAGCTCAAGACTAGCGGGGGGAGGAGATACGCAGTATTTT. Filled out from reference TRBV11-2 and TRBJ2-3, the complete variable domain reads EAGVAQSPRYKIIEKRQSVAFWCNPISGHATLYWYQQILGQGPKLLIQFQNNGVVDDSQLPKDRFSAERLKGVDSTLKIQPAKLEDSAVYLCASSSRLAGGGDTQYFGPGTRLTVL.

This clone has only a few counts. The genes are TRBV18 and TRBJ1-2; TRBD1 matches 11 bases. The germline gives CDR1 KGHSH, CDR2 LQKENI. The CDR3 extends over 16 amino acids. V was pared by 1 base and J by 8 bases, with 9 bases of the junction left unmatched. The CDR3, as DNA: TGTGCCAGCTCACCACGGGACAGGGGGACTACGGAAGGCTACACCTTC. Translated: CASSPRDRGTTEGYTF.

This clone occurred a few times. The chain is built from TRBV6-1 and TRBJ1-1, with D hard to call. CDR1 is MNHNS, CDR2 SASEGT, per germline. The ends were cut back, 5 bases at V and 3 bases at J, with 16 bases in the middle. This CDR3 has 15 residues. The CDR3 region is CASSLSSGWYTEAFF. In nucleotides, the CDR3 is TGTGCCAGCAGTTTGAGTTCGGGGTGGTACACTGAAGCTTTCTTT.

CDR3 residues: CASSVAGHTLEQYF. For the CDR3, the DNA is TGTGCCAGCAGCGTAGCAGGGCACACGCTGGAGCAGTACTTC. This chain connects TRBV9 to TRBJ2-7; D may be TRBD1 (5 bases). The CDR3 runs 14 residues. Looked up from germline, CDR1 is SGDLS and CDR2 is YYNGEE. The V end was cut by 0 bases, the J end by 7 bases, with 14 bases between.

The chain is built from TRBV7-9 and TRBJ1-1, with D unclear. Trimming pared 8 bases from V and 4 bases from J, leaving 14 bases between. Looked up from germline, CDR1 is SEHNR and CDR2 is FQNEAQ (reference sequence). The CDR3 consists of 13 residues. The CDR3 region is CASHQVEFTEAFF. CDR3 DNA sequence: TGTGCCAGCCACCAGGTAGAGTTCACTGAAGCTTTCTTT.

The rearrangement joins TRBV5-1 to TRBJ2-5; D perhaps matches TRBD1 (6 bases). The CDR3 has 15 residues. V was trimmed by 5 bases and J by 0 bases, leaving 14 bases between them. The germline gives CDR1 SGHRS, CDR2 YFSETQ. CDR3 amino acids: CASRQGTTNQETQYF. The DNA of the CDR3 is TGCGCCAGCAGACAAGGGACAACGAACCAAGAGACCCAGTACTTC.

This clone appeared a single time. The genes are TRBV19 and TRBJ2-5; D unresolved. The J call may not be correct, given that the DNA end is closer to TRBJ2-7. CDR1 LNHDA and CDR2 SQIVND come from the germline V gene (reference sequence). The CDR3 totals 13 residues. This chain's CDR3 is CASSLDGSYEQYF. CDR3 sequence (DNA): TGTGCCAGTAGCCTCGACGGGTCCTACGAGCAGTACTTC.

V is TRBV19 and J is TRBJ1-2; D gene unclear. This CDR3 contains 14 residues. Trimming pared 7 bases from V and 1 base from J, leaving 13 bases between. From germline, CDR1 is LNHDA and CDR2 SQIVND (reference sequence). CDR3 sequence (DNA): TGTGCCAGTACCTCCGGAGGAGTTAACTATGGCTACACCTTC. Protein product: CASTSGGVNYGYTF.

The V call is TRBV28, the J call TRBJ1-4, with 7 nucleotides matching TRBD1. The length of the CDR3 is 14 residues. Trimming cost V 10 bases and J 7 bases; bases outside gene matches: 12. Germline V gives CDR1 MDHEN, CDR2 SYDVKM. The CDR3 DNA is TGTGCCATCCGACACAGGGGAGGATTTGAAAAACTGTTTTTT. Its protein product is CAIRHRGGFEKLFF.

This clone occurred a few times. This chain joins TRBV4-1 and TRBJ2-1; TRBD2 agrees at 11 bases. CDR3 length: 16 residues. Looked up from germline, CDR1 is MGHRA and CDR2 is YSYEKL. The V and J ends lost 2 bases and 4 bases, in that order; junction bases with no gene match: 4. CDR3: CASSQPTSGRYNEQFF. The CDR3 DNA sequence: TGCGCCAGCAGCCAACCAACTAGCGGGAGATACAATGAGCAGTTCTTC.

The rearrangement uses TRBV6-4 and TRBJ1-1; D is perhaps TRBD1 (6 bases). Germline CDR1 MRHNA, CDR2 SNTAGT. V dropped 6 bases and J dropped 2 bases, with 10 bases sitting between them. This CDR3 is built from 13 residues. CDR3 in amino acids: CASRQGPNTEAFF. The CDR3 nucleotides read TGTGCCAGCAGACAGGGCCCCAACACTGAAGCTTTCTTT.

The chain employs TRBV27 and TRBJ2-7; 15 nucleotides line up with TRBD2. The junction had 10 bases not matched to a gene; V was cut back by 6 bases and J by 7 bases. The V gene's germline CDR1 is MNHEY and CDR2 SMNVEV (reference sequence). This CDR3 region has 16 residues. The CDR3 region has the DNA TGTGCCAGCAGCCTCCTTCCGGGACTAGCGGGGGGAGAGCAGTACTTC. Residues: CASSLLPGLAGGEQYF.

There are a few counts of this clone. V usage is TRBV28 and J usage is TRBJ1-5; the match to TRBD1 covers 10 bases. CDR1 is MDHEN and CDR2 is SYDVKM in the germline V gene. The junction had 16 bases not matched to a gene; V was cut back by 5 bases and J by 9 bases. This CDR3 contains 17 residues. CDR3 sequence (DNA): TGTGCCAGCAGTCCAACCGACAGGGGGCTCTATCAGAGGCCCCAGCATTTT. Translated: CASSPTDRGLYQRPQHF.

The chain is built from TRBV6-1 and TRBJ2-7, with a weak D call TRBD1 (5 bases). The CDR3 consists of 15 residues. V dropped 0 bases and J dropped 3 bases, with 12 bases sitting between them. CDR1 is MNHNS and CDR2 is SASEGT in the germline V gene. The CDR3 DNA follows: TGTGCCAGCAGTGAAGCAGGGGTCCCTTACTACGAGCAGTACTTC. This translates into CASSEAGVPYYEQYF.

The rearrangement links TRBV5-1 to TRBJ2-2, with D perhaps TRBD2 (6 bases). Per germline, CDR1 SGHRS and CDR2 YFSETQ. V shed 4 bases and J shed 7 bases, with 17 bases lying between them. The CDR3 totals 15 residues. The CDR3, as DNA: TGCGCCAGCAGCCTCCGCGGCGGGGTTGGCGGGGAGCTGTTTTTT. It codes for CASSLRGGVGGELFF.

V gene TRBV10-2 combines with J gene TRBJ2-7, with 8 nucleotides matching TRBD2. The CDR3 runs 14 residues. V was pared by 4 bases and J by 4 bases, with 6 bases of the junction left unmatched. Germline V gene lookup returns CDR1 WSHSY and CDR2 SAAADI. The DNA of the CDR3 is TGCGCCAGCAGTGCGGCTAGCGGGCTTTACGAGCAGTACTTC. Amino acid sequence: CASSAASGLYEQYF.